This T cell receptor beta chain was documented in a study of blood T cell repertoires in COVID-19 (dated by TCRdb to 2020 to 2022). In the study overall: Collaborator samples came from the United States, Italy and Spain and covered acute and convalescent phases of COVID-19. Where available, HLA class I and class II types were taken from metadata supplied by the sample provider and were not determined by assay-based typing. Nearly every sample came with metadata listing a de-identified subject ID, COVID-19 status, age in years and sex. Samples came from the ongoing ImmuneRACE study (first 160 participants) plus 1,254 subjects from 6 global collaborators. The material from the prospective study consisted of cDNA or gDNA derived from T cells, B-cell-depleted T cells, or PBMCs. The repertoires were made available in a free public database intended to serve as a resource for research on the immune response to SARS-CoV-2. Deeply sampled blood TCRbeta repertoires from subjects exposed to, actively infected with, or recovered from COVID-19 were included in the dataset.

CDR1 MNHNY and CDR2 SVGAGI are derived from the germline V gene (reference sequence). Reading from cysteine to phenylalanine, the CDR3 counts 13 amino acids. Only CDR3 DNA remains: 39 bases, in frame from the first base. V and J lose 8 bases and 2 bases, and a span of 12 bases separates them. Collaborating institutions collected whole blood in K2EDTA tubes following their own protocols. For TCRbeta analysis, collaborator samples were shipped as frozen whole blood, as isolated PBMCs, or as DNA extracted from either sample type. Turning to this clone: Its antigen remains undetermined. No clone much larger than this one lies a single base away; base qualities are absent.

TCRbeta CDR3 regions were amplified from genomic DNA by means of the immunoSEQ Assay, a bias-controlled multiplex PCR. The authors' analysis ran thus. The number of nucleated cells in each sample was estimated from the amplification of reference gene primers within the assay. To quantify the absolute abundance of each unique TCRbeta CDR3 rearrangement, sequence reads were collapsed and filtered. For each sample, productive Simpson clonality was calculated as the square root of Simpson's diversity index over productive rearrangements. TCRdb retrieved this table from immuneACCESS and kept in-frame rearrangements only. Not all clones are present; in checked studies, unresolved V genes account for under half, and no reason is known for the remainder. V and J calls and clone size follow that table, whereas D and trimming were derived from the DNA. In all, the sample holds about 14,000 clones, and around 85% of those were seen once. The ten top clones hold around 16% of the sample.

Study-level results and caveats: The amount of clinical and demographic metadata varied by source and participant and was provided uncurated.

Rearrangement joined TRBV6-6 to TRBJ2-5, and the D gene may be TRBD1, 5 bases matching. The material sequenced was peripheral blood. The source is a human donor with active COVID-19. The donor label of this sample is uncertain. The bases are TGTGCCAGCGGCATCCACAGGCAAGAGACCCAGTACTTC. Translated, this is CASGIHRQETQYF.